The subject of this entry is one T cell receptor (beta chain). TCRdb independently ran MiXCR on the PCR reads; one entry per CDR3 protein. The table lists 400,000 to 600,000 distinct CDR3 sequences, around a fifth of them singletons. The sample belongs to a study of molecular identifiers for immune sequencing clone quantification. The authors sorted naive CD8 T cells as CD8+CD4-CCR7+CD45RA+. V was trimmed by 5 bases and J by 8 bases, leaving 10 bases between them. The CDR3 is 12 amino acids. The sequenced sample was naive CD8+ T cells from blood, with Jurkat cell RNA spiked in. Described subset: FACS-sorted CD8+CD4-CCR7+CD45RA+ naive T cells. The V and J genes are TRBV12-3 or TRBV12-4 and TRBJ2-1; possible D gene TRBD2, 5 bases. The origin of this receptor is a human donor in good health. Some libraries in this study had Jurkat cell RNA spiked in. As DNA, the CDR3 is TGTGCCAGCAGTCCTACTAGGGATGAGCAGTTCTTC. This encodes CASSPTRDEQFF.